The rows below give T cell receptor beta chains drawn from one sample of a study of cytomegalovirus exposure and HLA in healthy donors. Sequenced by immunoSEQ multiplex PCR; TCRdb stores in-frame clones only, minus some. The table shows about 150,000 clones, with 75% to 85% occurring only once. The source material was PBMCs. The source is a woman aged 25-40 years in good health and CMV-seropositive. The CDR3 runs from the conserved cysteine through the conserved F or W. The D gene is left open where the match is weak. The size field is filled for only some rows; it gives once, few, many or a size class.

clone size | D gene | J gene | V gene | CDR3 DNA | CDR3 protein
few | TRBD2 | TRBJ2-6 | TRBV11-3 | TGTGCCAGCAGCTTGACTAGCGGGAGGGGGGCCAACGTCCTGACTTTC | CASSLTSGRGANVLTF
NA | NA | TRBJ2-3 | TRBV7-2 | TGTGCCAGCAGCTTAGCGCTGTCCGGGGCTAGCGGCACAGATACGCAGTATTTT | CASSLALSGASGTDTQYF
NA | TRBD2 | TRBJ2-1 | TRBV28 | TGTGCCAGCACCGTTCCCTATAGCGGGAGTCGCCATGAGCAGTTCTTC | CASTVPYSGSRHEQFF
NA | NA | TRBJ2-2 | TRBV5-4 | TGTGCCAGCAGGGCGCAGGGGGAGGTCGGGGAGCTGTTTTTT | CASRAQGEVGELFF
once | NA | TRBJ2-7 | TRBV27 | TGTGCCAGCAGTCCCCCAACAGGTAGGGCCTACGAGCAGTACTTC | CASSPPTGRAYEQYF
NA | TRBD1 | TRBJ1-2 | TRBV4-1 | TGCGCCAGCAGCCAAGACCGGGGACAGGGAACGTTGGGCTACACCTTC | CASSQDRGQGTLGYTF
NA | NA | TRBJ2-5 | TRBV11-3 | TGTGCCAGCAGCTTAGGGACAGTTCAAGAGACCCAGTACTTC | CASSLGTVQETQYF
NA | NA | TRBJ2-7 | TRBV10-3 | TGTGCCATCAGTGACGGTGGACAGAGATACGAGCAGTACTTC | CAISDGGQRYEQYF
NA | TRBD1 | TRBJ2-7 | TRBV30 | TGTGCCTGGGACCCGGGACAGGGGGTTACCTACGAGCAGTACTTC | CAWDPGQGVTYEQYF
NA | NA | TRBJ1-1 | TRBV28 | TGTGCCAGCAGTTTAATCCAGGGAAGGGGCGCTGAAGCTTTCTTT | CASSLIQGRGAEAFF
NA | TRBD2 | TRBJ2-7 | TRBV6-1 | TGTGCCAGCAGTGGGACTAGCGGGAGGGTTTACGACTACGAGCAGTACTTC | CASSGTSGRVYDYEQYF
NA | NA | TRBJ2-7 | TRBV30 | TGTGCCTGGGCCGGATGGTACGGGGTAAGCGAGCAGTACTTC | CAWAGWYGVSEQYF
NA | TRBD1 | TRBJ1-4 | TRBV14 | TGTGCCAGCAGCCAAGGAGGCAGGGGGCAAAGGGAAAAACTGTTTTTT | CASSQGGRGQREKLFF
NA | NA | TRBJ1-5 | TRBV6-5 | TGTGCCAGCAGTTACGGCGGGGGAAATCAGCCCCAGCATTTT | CASSYGGGNQPQHF
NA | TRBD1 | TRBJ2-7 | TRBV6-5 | TGTGCCAGCAGTTACGGGGCAGGGGGAAGCTACGAGCAGTACTTC | CASSYGAGGSYEQYF
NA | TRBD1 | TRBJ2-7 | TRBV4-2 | TGTGCCAGCAGCCAAGACGGGGACAGCACTTTGGAGCAGTACTTC | CASSQDGDSTLEQYF
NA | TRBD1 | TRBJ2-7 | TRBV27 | TGTGCCAGCAGTCAAAGGACAGGGGGCTTATACGAGCAGTACTTC | CASSQRTGGLYEQYF